This TCR beta chain derives from a study of cytomegalovirus exposure and HLA in healthy donors. Overall study findings and caveats: In an earlier analysis, most TCR beta V segments were productive about 87% or about 30% of the time. Association of a missense DCLRE1C variant with TCR beta V- and J-gene trimming was reported in a later analysis.

The V gene's germline CDR1 is SGHDT and CDR2 YYEEEE. The CDR3 is made up of 12 amino acids. V was clipped by 1 base and J by 4 bases, with 5 bases between them. In the case of this clone: The antigen is unknown.

The PCR used 60 Vbeta and 13 Jbeta primers. Here immunoSEQ multiplex PCR was the method, and the copy in TCRdb shows in-frame clones only, minus some. The data show about 130,000 clones, 80% seen once. This chain joins TRBV5-6 and TRBJ2-5; D is unresolved. The specimen sequenced was PBMCs. The origin of this receptor is a man younger than 45 in good health and CMV-seropositive. CDR3 sequence: CASSLQSETQYF. CDR3 nucleotide sequence: TGTGCCAGCAGCTTGCAGTCAGAGACCCAGTACTTC.